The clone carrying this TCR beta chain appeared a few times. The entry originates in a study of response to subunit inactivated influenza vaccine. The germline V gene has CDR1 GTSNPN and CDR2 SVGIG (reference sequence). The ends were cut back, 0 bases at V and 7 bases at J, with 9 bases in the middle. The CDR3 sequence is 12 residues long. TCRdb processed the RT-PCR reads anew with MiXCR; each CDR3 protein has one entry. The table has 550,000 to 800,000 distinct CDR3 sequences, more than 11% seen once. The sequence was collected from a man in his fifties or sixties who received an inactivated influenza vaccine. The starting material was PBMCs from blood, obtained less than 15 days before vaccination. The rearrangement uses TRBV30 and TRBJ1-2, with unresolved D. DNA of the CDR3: TGTGCCTGGAGTGTCGCGGGCGGTGGCTACACCTTC. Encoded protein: CAWSVAGGGYTF.